This T cell receptor beta chain was recovered during a study of shared clonotypes between healthy human individuals. The study, taken as a whole, reports: Blood was the only sampled material, and tissue repertoires likely differ. Clonotype sharing levels among donors were expected to vary with sequencing depth. The study drew on few donors, limiting represented genetic and exposure-history diversity.

The study drew its donors from healthy HIV-negative adults without recent acute infections or vaccinations. Regarding this clone: The antigen is undetermined.

After removal of 8 bases from V and 6 bases from J, the junction contained 14 bases not matched to a gene. There are 15 residues in the CDR3. Germline CDR1 and CDR2: LNHDA and SQIVND (reference sequence). Method: immunoSEQ multiplex PCR; TCRdb's copy keeps in-frame clones and lacks some. Here the sample spans 2.3 million or so clones, over 85% being singletons. This TCR was recovered from a young man in good health. Some clones in this sample may be carry-over from other donors' samples. The chain recombines TRBV19 with TRBJ2-5, with 8 bases identical to TRBD1. Sequencing used naive CD4+ T cells from PBMCs. As for subset: CD45RA+ positively selected. The DNA of the CDR3 is TGTGCCAGTCAAAGCCTACAGGGGGTACTACAGACCCAGTACTTC. Translated: CASQSLQGVLQTQYF. Complete variable domain (other parts from reference TRBV19 and TRBJ2-5): DGGITQSPKYLFRKEGQNVTLSCEQNLNHDAMYWYRQDPGQGLRLIYYSQIVNDFQKGDIAEGYSVSREKKESFPLTVTSAQKNPTAFYLCASQSLQGVLQTQYFGPGTRLLVL.